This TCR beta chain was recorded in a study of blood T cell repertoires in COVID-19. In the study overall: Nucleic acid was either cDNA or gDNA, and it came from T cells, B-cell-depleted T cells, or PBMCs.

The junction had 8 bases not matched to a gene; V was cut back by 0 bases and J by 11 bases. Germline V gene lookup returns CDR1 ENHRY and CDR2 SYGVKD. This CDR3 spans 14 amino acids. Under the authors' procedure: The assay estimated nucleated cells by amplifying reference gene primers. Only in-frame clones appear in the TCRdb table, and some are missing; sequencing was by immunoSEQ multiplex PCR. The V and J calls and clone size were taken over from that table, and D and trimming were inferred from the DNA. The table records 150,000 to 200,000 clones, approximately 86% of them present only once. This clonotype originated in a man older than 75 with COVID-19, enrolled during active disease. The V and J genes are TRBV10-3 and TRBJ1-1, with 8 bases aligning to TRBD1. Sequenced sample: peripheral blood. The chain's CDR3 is CAISESPGQGKAFF. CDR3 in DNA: TGTGCCATCAGTGAGTCGCCAGGACAGGGCAAGGCTTTCTTT.